This T cell receptor (beta chain) was documented in a study of blood T cells in healthy people across ages. Russia was home to the donors, healthy Caucasian individuals aged about 6 to 100. Per sample, a minimum of 6 million PBMCs were isolated. With a J-beta primer mix and a sample-barcoded 5' primer, a second PCR ran roughly 6 to 11 cycles. Each CDR3 protein gets one entry after TCRdb re-called the 5' RACE reads with MiXCR. The data contain 1.5 million to 2 million distinct CDR3 sequences, roughly 50% of them singletons. This CDR3 contains 16 residues. CDR1 is SEHNR, CDR2 FQNEAQ, per germline (reference sequence). V was clipped by 2 bases and J by 2 bases, with 14 bases between them.

The source is a middle-aged woman in good health. This rearrangement joins TRBV7-9 to TRBJ2-3; D gene unclear. The specimen was blood. CDR3 residues: CASSLFGMADTDTQYF. DNA for the CDR3: TGTGCCAGCAGCTTATTTGGAATGGCAGACACAGATACGCAGTATTTT.